This TCR beta chain derives from a study of T cells after yellow fever vaccination. Study context: Some fractions had low cell numbers, and these were prepared with SMART-Seq v4 Ultra Low Input.

About this clonotype itself: Its antigen is not identified.

The study, taken as a whole, reports: The study re-detected most primary-vaccination clones after the booster (approximately 96% CD4, just over 85% CD8). It was a weaker secondary response, yet one that peaked faster, at day 5 versus 15.

J gave up 4 bases and V 5 bases, and 5 bases lay outside the gene matches. Germline CDR1 is SGHTA and CDR2 is FQGNSA. This CDR3 is 14 amino acids long. A 5'RACE template-switching step, the method used to make TCR cDNA, added a universal primer site and UMIs. One entry per CDR3 protein results from TCRdb running MiXCR on the 5' RACE reads. In the table there are roughly 330,000 distinct CDR3 sequences, roughly 6.8% of which are singletons. The chain employs TRBV7-2 and TRBJ2-4; 7 nucleotides line up with TRBD1. The origin of this receptor is a man younger than 35 who received the YFV17D yellow fever vaccine. Sequences were derived from PBMCs, sampled around 45 days after the first yellow fever vaccination. The CDR3 region is CASSIRDRKNIQYF. CDR3 DNA sequence: TGTGCCAGCAGCATCCGGGACAGAAAAAACATTCAGTACTTC.